The sample holds a few counts of the clone carrying this T cell receptor (beta chain). The CDR3 spans 15 residues. Germline loops: CDR1 SGHTA, CDR2 FQGNSA. V lost 5 bases and J lost 0, with 8 bases in between. This sample was included in a study of blood T cell repertoires in COVID-19. Study-level information: Spain, Italy and the United States supplied samples that represented acute and convalescent COVID-19. Nucleic acid was either cDNA or gDNA, and it came from T cells, B-cell-depleted T cells, or PBMCs.

Profiled with immunoSEQ multiplex PCR; TCRdb holds only in-frame clones, not every one. The table records about 370,000 clones, around 92% of them present only once. What was sequenced was peripheral blood. The source of this sequence is a woman aged 25 to 39 with COVID-19, enrolled during active disease. V is TRBV7-2 and J is TRBJ1-6; D not resolved. CDR3: CASSPVSSYNSPLHF. CDR3 coding DNA: TGTGCCAGCAGCCCGGTCTCCTCCTATAATTCACCCCTCCACTTT. The full variable domain, its missing parts supplied by reference TRBV7-2 and TRBJ1-6, is GAGVSQSPSNKVTEKGKDVELRCDPISGHTALYWYRQSLGQGLEFLIYFQGNSAPDKSGLPSDRFSAERTGGSVSTLTIQRTQQEDSAVYLCASSPVSSYNSPLHFGNGTRLTVT.